This T cell receptor (beta chain) was found in a study of blood T cell repertoires in COVID-19. In the study overall: The United States, Italy and Spain provided the acute and convalescent COVID-19 samples. PBMCs, B-cell-depleted T cells, or T cells provided the cDNA or gDNA that made up the material.

Method: immunoSEQ multiplex PCR; TCRdb's copy keeps in-frame clones and lacks some. This repertoire shows around 130,000 clones, roughly 79% found once; its top ten account for 10% to 12%. Per the germline V gene, CDR1 is SEHNR and CDR2 is FQNEAQ (reference sequence). This CDR3 is 13 amino acids long. V shed 8 bases and J shed 2 bases, with 13 bases lying between them. The sequence was obtained from a human donor in a cohort sampled during active COVID-19. Sequenced input: peripheral blood. V usage is TRBV7-9 and J usage is TRBJ2-7, with D possibly TRBD1 on 6 matching bases. CDR3 residues: CASEDSSTYEQYF. In DNA, the CDR3 is TGTGCCAGCGAGGACAGCTCCACCTACGAGCAGTACTTC.